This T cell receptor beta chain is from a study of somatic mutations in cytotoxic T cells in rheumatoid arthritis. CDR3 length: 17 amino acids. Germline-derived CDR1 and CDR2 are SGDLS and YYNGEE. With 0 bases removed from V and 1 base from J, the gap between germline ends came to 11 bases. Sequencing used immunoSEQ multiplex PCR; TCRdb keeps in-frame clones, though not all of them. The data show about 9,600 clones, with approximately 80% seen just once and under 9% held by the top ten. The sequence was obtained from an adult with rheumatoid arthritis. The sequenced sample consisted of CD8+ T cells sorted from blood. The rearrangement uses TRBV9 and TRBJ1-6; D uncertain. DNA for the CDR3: TGTGCCAGCAGCGTAGAGGAGGGTGGTTCCTATAATTCACCCCTCCACTTT. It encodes CASSVEEGGSYNSPLHF.